This entry lists 5 T cell receptor beta chains sequenced from one sample in a study of blood T cells in healthy people across ages. The authors ran a second PCR of 7 to 11 cycles using a sample-barcoded 5' primer and a J-beta primer mix. From the 5' RACE reads, TCRdb called clonotypes with MiXCR, one entry per CDR3 protein. The data hold some 760,000 distinct CDR3 sequences, with 20% to 30% observed a single time. Separately, the same data were catalogued under a study of T cells of mothers and their children.

Sequencing input: blood. These receptors were collected from a boy aged 5 to 17 in good health.

The chain joins TRBV6-1 to TRBJ1-4; D may be TRBD1 (5 bases). In germline, CDR1 is MNHNS, CDR2 SASEGT. V lost 8 bases to trimming and J lost 7 bases, with 11 bases between them. CDR3 length: 12 amino acids. CDR3 coding DNA: TGTGCCAGCGCCTGGACAAGTGAAAAACTGTTTTTT. It encodes CASAWTSEKLFF.

CDR3: CASSYSIKGNNEQFF. The DNA of the CDR3 is TGTGCCAGCAGTTACTCGATAAAGGGAAACAATGAGCAGTTCTTC. V and J are TRBV6-5 and TRBJ2-7; no definite D call. The better agreement between TRBJ2-1 and the DNA end casts doubt on the J call. The CDR3 runs 15 residues. Germline values: CDR1 MNHEY, CDR2 SVGAGI.

V gene TRBV27 combines with J gene TRBJ2-5; D is uncertain. The CDR3 extends over 13 amino acids. Trimming took off 1 base at V and 6 bases at J, with 9 bases between the two ends. CDR1 and CDR2 from the germline V gene are MNHEY and SMNVEV (reference sequence). CDR3: CASSLYWGKTQYF. The CDR3 DNA sequence: TGTGCCAGCAGTTTATATTGGGGAAAGACCCAGTACTTC.

The table lists this clonotype with a few counts. The V call is TRBV9, the J call TRBJ2-5, with D perhaps TRBD1 (5 bases). TRBJ2-1 explains the end of the DNA better; the J call may be wrong. Germline loops: CDR1 SGDLS, CDR2 YYNGEE. The CDR3 spans 15 residues. The CDR3 DNA follows: TGTGCCAGCAGCCCAAACCAGGGCATATTCAATGAGCAGTTCTTC. Translating it yields CASSPNQGIFNEQFF.

The chain carries TRBV29-1 and TRBJ1-4; 9 nucleotides agree with TRBD1. Germline lookup yields CDR1 SQVTM and CDR2 ANQGSEA. This CDR3 is 15 amino acids long. Losses at the gene ends were 6 bases for V and 3 bases for J; bases not matched to a gene: 8. CDR3 DNA sequence: TGCAGCGTCGGGCGGACAGGGGATCCTAATGAAAAACTGTTTTTT. It specifies CSVGRTGDPNEKLFF.